These 23 T cell receptor beta chains came from one sample sequenced in a study of blood T cells in healthy people across ages. The use of a sample-barcoded 5' primer and a J-beta primer mix characterized a second PCR of about 7 to 12 cycles. TCRdb processed the 5' RACE reads anew with MiXCR; each CDR3 protein has one entry. The sample has about 780,000 distinct CDR3 sequences, around 24% seen once. Separately, the same data were catalogued under a study of T cells of mothers and their children.

Sequenced: blood. The receptor set was obtained from a boy aged 5-17 years in good health.

This chain joins TRBV29-1 and TRBJ1-4, with no clear D. Germline V gene lookup returns CDR1 SQVTM and CDR2 ANQGSEA. The CDR3 spans 12 residues. V was trimmed by 6 bases and J by 6 bases, leaving 11 bases between them. CDR3 loop: CSVGRMDEKLFF. CDR3 DNA: TGCAGCGTGGGGAGGATGGATGAAAAACTGTTTTTT. Supplemented by reference TRBV29-1 and TRBJ1-4, the full variable domain reads SAVISQKPSRDICQRGTSLTIQCQVDSQVTMMFWYRQQPGQSLTLIATANQGSEATYESGFVIDKFPISRPNLTFSTLTVSNMSPEDSSIYLCSVGRMDEKLFFGSGTQLSVL.

J is TRBJ2-3 and V is TRBV29-1, with 11 bases matching TRBD2. The germline V gene has CDR1 SQVTM and CDR2 ANQGSEA. The junction had 3 bases not matched to a gene; V was cut back by 5 bases and J by 2 bases. The CDR3 runs 14 residues. This CDR3 is CSVPGLAVTDTQYF. The CDR3 DNA is TGCAGCGTTCCGGGACTAGCGGTCACAGATACGCAGTATTTT.

The chain recombines TRBV28 with TRBJ2-5; 8 bases are a match to TRBD2. The DNA matches TRBJ2-7 better at its end, which makes the J call doubtful. The CDR3 consists of 14 residues. The germline V gene encodes CDR1 MDHEN and CDR2 SYDVKM. Here the CDR3 reads CASSLSGGYYEQYF. CDR3 DNA sequence: TGTGCCAGCAGTTTATCGGGGGGGTACTACGAGCAGTACTTC.

The chain employs TRBV29-1 and TRBJ2-1, with 12 bases aligning to TRBD2. The germline CDR1 and CDR2 sequences are SQVTM and ANQGSEA. The V and J ends lost 7 bases and 7 bases, in that order; junction bases with no gene match: 5. CDR3 size: 13 residues. CDR3: CSASTSGGNEQFF. As DNA, the CDR3 is TGCAGCGCCTCGACTAGCGGGGGTAATGAGCAGTTCTTC.

This clonotype was recorded only once. V is TRBV11-1 and J is TRBJ2-1; D ambiguous. This CDR3 spans 17 amino acids. The V gene lost 6 bases and the J gene lost 5 bases, with 23 bases spanning the gap. CDR1 and CDR2 (germline): SGHAT, FQDESV (reference sequence). The CDR3 nucleotides read TGTGCCAGCAGTCCCAGAATGGGGAACGTTGAGAACAATGAGCAGTTCTTC. Its translation: CASSPRMGNVENNEQFF.

The V gene is TRBV5-1, the J gene TRBJ2-5; possible D gene TRBD2, 6 bases. Trimming removed 3 bases from V and 0 bases from J, with 12 bases in between. Germline CDR1 is SGHRS and CDR2 is YFSETQ. There are 15 residues in the CDR3. The CDR3 DNA reads as TGCGCCAGCAGCTCGGGACTGCCCAACCAAGAGACCCAGTACTTC. This sequence encodes CASSSGLPNQETQYF.

The rearrangement uses TRBV4-1 and TRBJ2-1; 15 nucleotides agree with TRBD2. The V segment lost 3 bases and the J segment 4 bases; nucleotides outside the gene matches: 4. The CDR3 has 17 residues. The V gene's germline CDR1 is MGHRA and CDR2 YSYEKL. CDR3 coding DNA: TGCGCCAGCAGCCAGGGAGGACTAGCGGGGGGGTACAATGAGCAGTTCTTC. Translated: CASSQGGLAGGYNEQFF.

In its sample, this clonotype was seen a few times. The chain joins TRBV3-1 to TRBJ2-5; 12 bases are shared with TRBD2. The better agreement between TRBJ2-7 and the DNA end casts doubt on the J call. CDR1 is LGHDT and CDR2 is YNNKEL in the germline V gene (reference sequence). This CDR3 is 17 amino acids long. In DNA, the CDR3 is TGTGCCAGCAGCCCACTCGCCCCTAGCGGGGGGGAAGGCGAGCAGTACTTC. Protein: CASSPLAPSGGEGEQYF.

The genes are TRBV20-1 and TRBJ2-4; D is ambiguous. Deletions cut 1 base from V and 3 bases from J, with 7 bases between. The CDR3 is 13 amino acids. Germline-derived CDR1 and CDR2 are DFQATT and SNEGSKA (reference sequence). CDR3 DNA: TGCAGTGCTAGAGCTGGGGACAAAAACATTCAGTACTTC. As protein: CSARAGDKNIQYF.

The chain combines TRBV29-1 with TRBJ1-1; TRBD1 matches at 9 bases. Germline V lookup: CDR1 SQVTM, CDR2 ANQGSEA. The CDR3 runs 14 residues. The V gene end was trimmed by 6 bases and the J gene end by 4 bases; junction bases not matched to a gene: 9. CDR3 protein: CSVQLTGGSTEAFF. The CDR3 bases are TGCAGCGTGCAATTGACAGGGGGAAGCACTGAAGCTTTCTTT. The entire variable domain, with the rest obtained from reference TRBV29-1 and TRBJ1-1, is as follows: SAVISQKPSRDICQRGTSLTIQCQVDSQVTMMFWYRQQPGQSLTLIATANQGSEATYESGFVIDKFPISRPNLTFSTLTVSNMSPEDSSIYLCSVQLTGGSTEAFFGQGTRLTVV.

This clonotype turned up a few times. V and J are TRBV6-5 and TRBJ2-5; possibly TRBD2 for D (5 bases). Germline V gives CDR1 MNHEY, CDR2 SVGAGI. Trimming took 3 bases from V and 5 from J, leaving 10 bases between them. The CDR3 has 13 amino acids. CDR3 sequence: CASSYTSVETQYF. The CDR3 coding sequence is TGTGCCAGCAGTTATACTAGTGTGGAGACCCAGTACTTC.

There are a few counts of this clonotype. The DNA for the CDR3 is TGCGCCAGCAGCCCCGCCCTAGCGGGGGCAGCAGATACGCAGTATTTT. Residues: CASSPALAGAADTQYF. The rearrangement links TRBV5-1 to TRBJ2-3; TRBD2 matches at 10 bases. CDR3 size: 16 residues. Germline V gene data show CDR1 as SGHRS and CDR2 as YFSETQ. V was pared by 4 bases and J by 4 bases, with 9 bases of the junction left unmatched.

In its sample, this clonotype was seen a few times. The chain recombines TRBV4-1 with TRBJ1-4; the D is unclear. The CDR3 is 16 residues long. V shed 2 bases and J shed 4 bases, with 14 bases lying between them. From germline, CDR1 is MGHRA and CDR2 YSYEKL. Here the CDR3 reads CASSQISGQDNEKLFF. The CDR3 nucleotides read TGCGCCAGCAGCCAAATCTCCGGGCAAGATAATGAAAAACTGTTTTTT.

The chain recombines TRBV7-2 with TRBJ2-1, with a possible D match to TRBD1 (6 bases). This CDR3 has 13 amino acids. V lost 5 bases, J lost 3 bases, and 8 bases lay in between. CDR1 SGHTA and CDR2 FQGNSA come from the germline V gene. The DNA of the CDR3 is TGTGCCAGCAGCAACAGGGTCTACAATGAGCAGTTCTTC. Amino acid sequence: CASSNRVYNEQFF.

The genes are TRBV5-1 and TRBJ2-2; D possibly corresponds to TRBD1 (5 bases). CDR1 and CDR2 (germline): SGHRS, YFSETQ. V was shortened by 2 bases and J by 0 bases, with 8 bases between the two germline ends. The CDR3 contains 15 residues. DNA of the CDR3: TGCGCCAGCAGCTTTTGGACAACGAACACCGGGGAGCTGTTTTTT. It is translated as CASSFWTTNTGELFF.

In its sample, this clonotype was seen a few times. This chain links TRBV4-2 with TRBJ1-4; D ambiguous. V was clipped by 0 bases and J by 1 base, with 12 bases between them. This CDR3 has 17 residues. Germline CDR1 reads LGHNA; CDR2 reads YNFKEQ. CDR3: CASSQDLRGRTNEKLFF. The DNA for the CDR3 is TGTGCCAGCAGCCAAGATCTACGCGGGAGAACTAATGAAAAACTGTTTTTT.

A few counts support this clonotype. The chain is built from TRBV12-3 or TRBV12-4 and TRBJ2-4; D is unresolved. Trimming removed 2 bases at V and 0 bases at J, with 5 bases between. This CDR3 contains 14 residues. CDR3 nucleotides: TGTGCCAGCAGTTTAACCAGAGCCAAAAACATTCAGTACTTC. Its protein product is CASSLTRAKNIQYF.

The gene calls are TRBV12-3 or TRBV12-4 and TRBJ1-5; no firm D call. The V and J ends lost 3 bases and 2 bases respectively, with 17 bases between them. CDR3 size: 17 residues. The CDR3, as DNA: TGTGCCAGCAGTTTTGCGGAGTACGGGTATGGCAATCAGCCCCAGCATTTT. Amino acids: CASSFAEYGYGNQPQHF.

J is TRBJ2-5 and V is TRBV7-3, with TRBD2 matching over 11 bases. In germline, CDR1 is SGHTA, CDR2 FQGTGA. This CDR3 comprises 17 residues. V shed 5 bases and J 1 base; nucleotides not matched to a gene: 9. The CDR3 loop is CASSEGASGGIQETQYF. CDR3 sequence (DNA): TGTGCCAGCAGCGAGGGGGCTAGCGGGGGGATCCAAGAGACCCAGTACTTC. The variable domain in full, with the rest retrieved from reference TRBV7-3 and TRBJ2-5, is GAGVSQTPSNKVTEKGKYVELRCDPISGHTALYWYRQSLGQGPEFLIYFQGTGAADDSGLPNDRFFAVRPEGSVSTLKIQRTERGDSAVYLCASSEGASGGIQETQYFGPGTRLLVL.

V and J are TRBV7-9 and TRBJ2-6; perhaps TRBD2 as D (5 bases). V lost 5 bases to trimming and J lost 0 bases, with 11 bases between them. The CDR3 spans 16 residues. Per the germline V gene, CDR1 is SEHNR and CDR2 is FQNEAQ (reference sequence). The CDR3 loop is CASSIGSSSGANVLTF. CDR3 DNA: TGTGCCAGCAGCATTGGGAGTAGCTCTGGGGCCAACGTCCTGACTTTC. The entire variable domain, with the rest obtained from reference TRBV7-9 and TRBJ2-6, is as follows: DTGVSQNPRHKITKRGQNVTFRCDPISEHNRLYWYRQTLGQGPEFLTYFQNEAQLEKSRLLSDRFSAERPKGSFSTLEIQRTEQGDSAMYLCASSIGSSSGANVLTFGAGSRLTVL.

Note on this clonotype: At one end, the junction sequence differs from germline, possibly due to a read error. This chain connects TRBV7-7 to TRBJ2-1; 7 positions match TRBD2. The germline CDR1 and CDR2 sequences are SSHAT and FNYEAQ (reference sequence). CDR3 length equals 15 residues. The CDR3 DNA reads TGTGCTAGCAGCCCGGGGCTAGCGGACCTCAATGAGCAGTTCTTC. Translating gives CASSPGLADLNEQFF.

This clonotype was detected a few times. The chain couples TRBV2 to TRBJ2-1, with 10 bases lining up with TRBD1. The germline V gene has CDR1 SNHLY and CDR2 FYNNEI. The length of the CDR3 is 14 residues. The V and J ends lost 7 bases and 3 bases, in that order; junction bases with no gene match: 3. The CDR3, as DNA: TGTGCCAGCATGGGGACAGGGGTCTACAATGAGCAGTTCTTC. It codes for CASMGTGVYNEQFF.

The chain has TRBV20-1 and TRBJ1-1; D is uncertain. With 3 bases removed from V and 2 bases from J, the gap between germline ends came to 7 bases. This CDR3 region has 12 residues. Germline V gene sequence: CDR1 DFQATT, CDR2 SNEGSKA (reference sequence). Here the CDR3 DNA reads TGCAGTGCTAGGACATCAAACACTGAAGCTTTCTTT. Translation: CSARTSNTEAFF.